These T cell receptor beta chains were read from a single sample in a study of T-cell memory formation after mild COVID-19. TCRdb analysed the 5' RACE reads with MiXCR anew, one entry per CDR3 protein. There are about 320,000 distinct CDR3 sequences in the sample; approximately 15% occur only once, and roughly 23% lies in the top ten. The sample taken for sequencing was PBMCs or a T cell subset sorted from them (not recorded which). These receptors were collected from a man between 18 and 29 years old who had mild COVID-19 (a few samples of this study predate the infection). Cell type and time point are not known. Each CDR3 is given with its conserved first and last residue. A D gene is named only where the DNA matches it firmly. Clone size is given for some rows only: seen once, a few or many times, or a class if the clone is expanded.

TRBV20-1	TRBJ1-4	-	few	CSARVPAGEKLFF	TGCAGTGCTAGAGTCCCAGCTGGGGAAAAACTGTTTTTT
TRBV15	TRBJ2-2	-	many	CATSREIQDTGELFF	TGTGCCACCAGCAGAGAGATACAGGACACCGGGGAGCTGTTTTTT
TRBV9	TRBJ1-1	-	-	CASSPQVGMGMNTEAFF	TGTGCCAGCAGCCCCCAGGTAGGGATGGGAATGAACACTGAAGCTTTCTTT
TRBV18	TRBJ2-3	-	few	CASSPPSGSSTDTQYF	TGTGCCAGCTCACCACCGTCAGGGTCTAGCACAGATACGCAGTATTTT
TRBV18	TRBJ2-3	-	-	CASSPRGGRDTQYF	TGTGCCAGCTCACCACGGGGGGGGCGAGATACGCAGTATTTT
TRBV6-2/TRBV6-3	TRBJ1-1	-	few	CASSYVPTGSTEAFF	TGTGCCAGCAGTTACGTCCCTACAGGGAGCACTGAAGCTTTCTTT
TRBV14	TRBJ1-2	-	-	CASSQDPSGGYTF	TGTGCCAGCAGCCAAGATCCTTCAGGTGGCTACACCTTC
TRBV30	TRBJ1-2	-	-	CAWSSGAAGGYTF	TGTGCCTGGAGCTCAGGGGCTGCGGGCGGCTACACCTTC
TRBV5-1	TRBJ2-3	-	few	CASRIVSTDTQYF	TGCGCCAGCCGGATTGTGAGCACAGATACGCAGTATTTT
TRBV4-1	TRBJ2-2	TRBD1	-	CASSHRQGSYTGELFF	TGCGCCAGCAGCCACAGACAGGGGTCGTACACCGGGGAGCTGTTTTTT
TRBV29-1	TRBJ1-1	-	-	CSGSMGTNTEAFF	TGCAGCGGTTCAATGGGGACGAACACTGAAGCTTTCTTT
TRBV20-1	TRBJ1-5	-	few	CSASFQGGEPQHF	TGCAGTGCTAGTTTCCAGGGTGGGGAGCCCCAGCATTTT
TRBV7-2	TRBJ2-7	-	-	CASSLNRAYEQYF	TGTGCCAGCAGCTTAAACAGGGCCTACGAGCAGTACTTC
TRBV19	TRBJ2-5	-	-	CASTPRQGGQETQYF	TGTGCCAGTACTCCGCGCCAGGGGGGACAAGAGACCCAGTACTTC
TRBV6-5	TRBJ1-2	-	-	CASRTGQNLHGYTF	TGTGCCAGCAGGACGGGACAAAATTTGCATGGCTACACCTTC
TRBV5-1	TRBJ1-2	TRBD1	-	CASSTGQGANSYTF	TGCGCCAGCAGCACTGGACAGGGGGCGAATAGCTACACCTTC
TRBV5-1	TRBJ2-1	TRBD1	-	CASAGDRGLGEQFF	TGCGCCAGCGCCGGCGACAGGGGGCTGGGGGAGCAGTTCTTC
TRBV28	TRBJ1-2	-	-	CASSNPGSFYGYTF	TGTGCCAGCAGTAACCCCGGGAGTTTCTATGGCTACACCTTC
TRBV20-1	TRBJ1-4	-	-	CSATLSSGVGEKLFF	TGCAGTGCTACCTTGTCATCTGGGGTGGGTGAAAAACTGTTTTTT
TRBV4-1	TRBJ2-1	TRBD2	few	CASRNKGGLADNEQFF	TGCGCCAGCAGGAACAAAGGGGGACTAGCGGACAATGAGCAGTTCTTC
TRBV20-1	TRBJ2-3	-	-	CSASRATQYF	TGCAGTGCTAGCCGAGCTACGCAGTATTTT
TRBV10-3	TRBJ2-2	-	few	CAISQHRAGKTGELFF	TGTGCCATCAGTCAACATCGGGCAGGGAAGACCGGGGAGCTGTTTTTT
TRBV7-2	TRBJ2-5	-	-	CASSRDFFGETQYF	TGTGCCAGCAGCCGAGACTTCTTTGGAGAGACCCAGTACTTC
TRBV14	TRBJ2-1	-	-	CASSRYGSMSSYNEQFF	TGTGCCAGCAGCCGTTACGGGAGCATGAGCTCCTACAATGAGCAGTTCTTC
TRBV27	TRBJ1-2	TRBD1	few	CASRGLGLPDGYTF	TGTGCCTCCAGGGGGCTGGGCCTCCCGGATGGCTACACCTTC
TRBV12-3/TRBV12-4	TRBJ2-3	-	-	CASSPQALSDTQYF	TGTGCCAGCAGCCCCCAGGCCCTTTCAGATACGCAGTATTTT
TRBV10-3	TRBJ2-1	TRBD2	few	CAIRGGAGGNYNEQFF	TGTGCCATCAGGGGCGGAGCGGGGGGGAACTACAATGAGCAGTTCTTC
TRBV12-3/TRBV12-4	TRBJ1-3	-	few	CASSFQGTTGNTIYF	TGTGCCAGCAGTTTTCAGGGGACGACTGGAAACACCATATATTTT
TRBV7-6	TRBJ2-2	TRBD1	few	CASSWTGGAGGELFF	TGTGCCAGCAGCTGGACAGGGGGCGCGGGCGGGGAGCTGTTTTTT
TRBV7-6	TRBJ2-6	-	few	CASTTGWGNTGANVLTF	TGTGCCAGCACCACCGGATGGGGAAATACTGGGGCCAACGTCCTGACTTTC
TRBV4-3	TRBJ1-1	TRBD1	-	CASSQDIVSRGRFAWDTEAFF	TGCGCCAGCAGCCAAGATATTGTTTCGAGGGGGCGCTTCGCCTGGGACACTGAAGCTTTCTTT
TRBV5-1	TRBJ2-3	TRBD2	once	CASSPGLAGGDTDTQYF	TGCGCCAGCAGCCCTGGACTAGCGGGGGGTGACACAGATACGCAGTATTTT
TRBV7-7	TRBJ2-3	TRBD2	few	CASSSSGGPGTDTQYF	TGTGCCAGCAGCTCTAGCGGGGGGCCGGGCACAGATACGCAGTATTTT
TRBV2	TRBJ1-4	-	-	CASSDRGTTNEKLFF	TGTGCCAGCAGTGACAGGGGAACAACTAATGAAAAACTGTTTTTT
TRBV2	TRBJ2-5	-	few	CASSDVGAETQYF	TGTGCCAGCAGTGATGTGGGTGCAGAGACCCAGTACTTC
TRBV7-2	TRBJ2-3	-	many	CASSPQPSTDTQYF	TGTGCCAGCAGCCCCCAGCCGAGCACAGATACGCAGTATTTT
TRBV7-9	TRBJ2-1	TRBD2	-	CASSPTGGSSREQFF	TGTGCCAGCAGCCCAACGGGGGGGTCCTCCAGGGAGCAGTTCTTC
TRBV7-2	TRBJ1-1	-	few	CASSLAGLNTEAFF	TGTGCCAGCAGCTTAGCGGGCCTGAACACTGAAGCTTTCTTT
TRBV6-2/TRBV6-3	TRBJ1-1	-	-	CASSRNINTEAFF	TGTGCCAGCAGTCGAAATATTAACACTGAAGCTTTCTTT
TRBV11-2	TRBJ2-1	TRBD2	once	CASRKLAGGPYNEQFF	TGTGCCAGCCGTAAACTAGCGGGGGGGCCCTACAATGAGCAGTTCTTC
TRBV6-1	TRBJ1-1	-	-	CASFWGLGGTEAFF	TGTGCCAGCTTTTGGGGTTTAGGCGGAACTGAAGCTTTCTTT
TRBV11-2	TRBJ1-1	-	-	CASSQFPGSRNTEAFF	TGTGCCAGCAGCCAATTTCCAGGTTCGAGGAACACTGAAGCTTTCTTT
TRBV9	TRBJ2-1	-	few	CASSVPANNEQFF	TGTGCCAGCAGCGTACCGGCAAACAATGAGCAGTTCTTC
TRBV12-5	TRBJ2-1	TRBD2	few	CASGTTGGGLHEQFF	TGTGCTAGTGGGACCACCGGGGGGGGGCTTCATGAGCAGTTCTTC
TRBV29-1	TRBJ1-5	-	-	CSVEGRGEQARNQPQHF	TGCAGCGTTGAGGGTCGGGGGGAACAGGCCCGTAATCAGCCCCAGCATTTT
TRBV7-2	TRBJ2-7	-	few	CASSFPPLEQYF	TGTGCCAGCAGCTTTCCCCCCCTCGAGCAGTACTTC
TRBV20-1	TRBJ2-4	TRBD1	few	CSAPRQGASFADIQYF	TGCAGTGCCCCTCGACAGGGGGCGTCCTTTGCGGACATTCAGTACTTC
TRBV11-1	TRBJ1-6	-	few	CASSSRQGTPLHF	TGTGCCAGCAGCTCCCGCCAGGGAACACCCCTCCACTTT